The 4 T cell receptor beta chains presented below share a single source sample, sequenced in a study of metastatic and nonmetastatic thyroid tumors (TCRdb year 2020). Before undergoing thyroid surgery, none of the patients had been given any kind of treatment. Library method: PCR. Sequencer: Illumina HiSeq 4000. In-frame beta chains were kept once TCRdb had trimmed the public reads at Q25 with fastp and called clones with MiXCR. Recorded for this sample are around 8,000 clones; 32% of them occurred a single time. The ten largest clones add up to more than 8.5% of the sample. The sequencing input was tumor tissue. These receptors all stem from a female donor with papillary thyroid cancer or a benign thyroid nodule (not recorded which). Some clones in this sample may be carry-over from other donors' samples.

The chain couples TRBV28 to TRBJ1-3; 7 bases map to TRBD1. The CDR3 extends over 14 amino acids. Trimming at V came to 5 bases and at J to 0 bases, leaving 1 base not matched to a gene. Looked up from germline, CDR1 is MDHEN and CDR2 is SYDVKM. The CDR3 DNA sequence: TGTGCCAGCAGTGGGACAGCCTCTGGAAACACCATATATTTT. It specifies CASSGTASGNTIYF.

This clone was recorded many times. This may come from a read error, since a much larger clone is one base off. Other DNA sequences within the sample encode an identical CDR3. The chain links TRBV10-3 to TRBJ2-1; tentative D call: TRBD1 (6 bases). The CDR3 consists of 14 residues. Germline V lookup: CDR1 ENHRY, CDR2 SYGVKD. The CDR3 DNA reads as TGTGCCATCAGTGTAGAGGACAGACACAACGAGCAGTTCTTC. It yields the protein CAISVEDRHNEQFF.

This clone was counted only a few times. CDR3 DNA: TGTGCCAGCAGCTTAGTTGTCAGGGTCAATAGCAATCAGCCCCAGCATTTT. Amino acids: CASSLVVRVNSNQPQHF. This chain links TRBV7-8 with TRBJ1-5; a weak D match, TRBD1 (5 bases). The CDR3 totals 17 residues. The germline V gene has CDR1 SGHVS and CDR2 FQNEAQ. Deletions cut 1 base from V and 0 bases from J, with 13 bases between.

This sequence joins TRBV18 and TRBJ2-1; D tentatively reads TRBD1 or TRBD2 (5 bases each). The CDR3 has 15 amino acids. The germline V and J ends were trimmed by 5 bases and 7 bases, with 18 bases remaining between them. From germline, CDR1 is KGHSH and CDR2 LQKENI. The CDR3 DNA is TGTGCCAGCTCAACGGGGACCCTCCTTACGAATGAGCAGTTCTTC. Protein: CASSTGTLLTNEQFF.